The sequence of this T cell receptor (beta chain) was determined in a study of blood T cell repertoires in COVID-19. Per the original methods: Cell counts per sample came from amplifying reference gene primers. The assay was immunoSEQ multiplex PCR, and TCRdb's table has in-frame clones only and misses some. That table is the source of V, J and clone size, and D and trimming were worked out from the DNA. The sample has over 60,000 clones, 76% seen once. Seattle researchers signed up patients amid active infection and tracked them longitudinally. The ends were cut back, 6 bases at V and 2 bases at J, with 10 bases in the middle. The CDR3 extends over 13 amino acids. CDR1 and CDR2 (germline): WSHSY, SAAADI.

The chain has TRBV10-2 and TRBJ2-5; D is possibly TRBD2 (5 bases). Sample: peripheral blood. The sequence derives from a man between 60 and 70 years old with COVID-19, enrolled during active disease. The CDR3 loop is CASSRTYQETQYF. The CDR3 nucleotides are TGCGCCAGCAGCAGGACTTATCAAGAGACCCAGTACTTC.